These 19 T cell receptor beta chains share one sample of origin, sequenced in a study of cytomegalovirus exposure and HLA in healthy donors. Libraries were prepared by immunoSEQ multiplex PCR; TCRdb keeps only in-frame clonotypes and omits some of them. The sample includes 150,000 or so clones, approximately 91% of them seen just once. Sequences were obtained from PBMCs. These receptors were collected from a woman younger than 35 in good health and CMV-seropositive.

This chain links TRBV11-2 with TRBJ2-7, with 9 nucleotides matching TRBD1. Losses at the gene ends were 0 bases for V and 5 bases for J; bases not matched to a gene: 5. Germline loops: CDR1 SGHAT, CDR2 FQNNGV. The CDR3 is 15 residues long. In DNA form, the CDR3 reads TGTGCCAGCAGCTTAGATTCGGGACAGGGAAACGAGCAGTACTTC. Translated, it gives CASSLDSGQGNEQYF.

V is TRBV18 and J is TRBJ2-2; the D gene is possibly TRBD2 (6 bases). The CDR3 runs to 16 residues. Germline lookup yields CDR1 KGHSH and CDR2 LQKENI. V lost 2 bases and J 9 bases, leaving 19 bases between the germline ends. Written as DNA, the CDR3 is TGTGCCAGCTCACCAGCTTCCGGGGGAGCGGTGTGGGAGCTGTTTTTT. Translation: CASSPASGGAVWELFF.

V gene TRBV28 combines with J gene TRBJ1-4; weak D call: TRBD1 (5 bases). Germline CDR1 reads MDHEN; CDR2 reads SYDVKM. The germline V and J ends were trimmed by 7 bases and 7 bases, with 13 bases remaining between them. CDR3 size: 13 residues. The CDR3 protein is CASTWGRLEKLFF. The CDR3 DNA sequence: TGTGCCAGCACTTGGGGCAGGCTTGAAAAACTGTTTTTT.

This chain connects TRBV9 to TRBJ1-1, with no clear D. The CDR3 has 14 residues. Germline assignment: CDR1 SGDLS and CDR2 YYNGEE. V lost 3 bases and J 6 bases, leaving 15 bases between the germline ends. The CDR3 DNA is TGTGCCAGCAGCGGGGCTCCAACCTCACCTGAAGCTTTCTTT. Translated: CASSGAPTSPEAFF. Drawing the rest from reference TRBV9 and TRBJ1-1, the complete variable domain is DSGVTQTPKHLITATGQRVTLRCSPRSGDLSVYWYQQSLDQGLQFLIQYYNGEERAKGNILERFSAQQFPDLHSELNLSSLELGDSALYFCASSGAPTSPEAFFGQGTRLTVV.

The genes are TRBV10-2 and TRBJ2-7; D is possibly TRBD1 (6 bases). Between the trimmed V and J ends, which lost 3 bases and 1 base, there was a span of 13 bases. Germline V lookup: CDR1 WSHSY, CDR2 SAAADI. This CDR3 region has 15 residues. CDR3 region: CASSDSGAASYEQYF. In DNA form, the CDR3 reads TGCGCCAGCAGTGACTCAGGGGCTGCGTCCTACGAGCAGTACTTC.

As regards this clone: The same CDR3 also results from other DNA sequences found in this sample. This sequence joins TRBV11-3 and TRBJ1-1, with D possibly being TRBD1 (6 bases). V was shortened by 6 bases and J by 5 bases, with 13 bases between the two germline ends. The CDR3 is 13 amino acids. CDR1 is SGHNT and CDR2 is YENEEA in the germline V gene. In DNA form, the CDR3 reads TGTGCCAGCAGTAGCCGGACAGCTACTGAAGCTTTCTTT. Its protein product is CASSSRTATEAFF.

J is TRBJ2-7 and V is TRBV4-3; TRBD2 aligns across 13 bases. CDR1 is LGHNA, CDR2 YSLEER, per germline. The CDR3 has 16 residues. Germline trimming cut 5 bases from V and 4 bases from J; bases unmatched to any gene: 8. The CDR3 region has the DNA TGCGCCAGCAGCTCCTGGACTAGCGGGAGTAGTTACGAGCAGTACTTC. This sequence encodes CASSSWTSGSSYEQYF.

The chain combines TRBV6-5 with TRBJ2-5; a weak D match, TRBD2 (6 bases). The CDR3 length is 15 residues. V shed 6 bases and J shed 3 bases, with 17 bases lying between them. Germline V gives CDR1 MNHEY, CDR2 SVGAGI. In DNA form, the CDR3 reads TGTGCCAGCAGAAACGGGGTAGGGACTGAAGAGACCCAGTACTTC. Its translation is CASRNGVGTEETQYF.

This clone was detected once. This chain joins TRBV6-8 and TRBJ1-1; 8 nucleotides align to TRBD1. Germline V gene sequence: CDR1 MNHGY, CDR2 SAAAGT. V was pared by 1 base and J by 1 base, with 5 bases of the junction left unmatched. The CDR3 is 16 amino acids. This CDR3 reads CASSYYSDRGNTEAFF. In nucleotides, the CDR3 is TGTGCCAGCAGTTACTATAGCGACAGGGGGAACACTGAAGCTTTCTTT.

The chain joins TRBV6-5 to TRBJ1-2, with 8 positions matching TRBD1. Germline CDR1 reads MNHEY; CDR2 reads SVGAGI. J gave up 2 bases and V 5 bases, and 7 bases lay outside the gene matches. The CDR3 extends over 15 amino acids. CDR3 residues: CASSIRQGRNYGYTF. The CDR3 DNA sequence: TGTGCCAGCAGTATTCGACAGGGGAGGAACTATGGCTACACCTTC.

The CDR3 coding sequence is TGTGCCAGTACCCCATTCATCCGACTAGCGGACCACAATGAGCAGTTCTTC. Encoded protein: CASTPFIRLADHNEQFF. The chain combines TRBV19 with TRBJ2-1, with TRBD2 matching over 9 bases. Germline CDR1 reads LNHDA; CDR2 reads SQIVND (reference sequence). V shed 7 bases, J shed 5 bases, and the junction held 15 bases outside the gene matches. CDR3 length equals 17 residues.

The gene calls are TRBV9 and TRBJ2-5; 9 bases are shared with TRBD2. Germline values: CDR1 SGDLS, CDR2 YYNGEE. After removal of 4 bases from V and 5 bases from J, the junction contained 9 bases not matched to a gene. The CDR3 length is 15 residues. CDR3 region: CASSPDSGRSETQYF. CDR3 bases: TGTGCCAGCAGCCCAGATAGCGGGAGAAGCGAGACCCAGTACTTC.

The CDR3 sequence is CASSGRTGFNYGYTF. CDR3 coding DNA: TGTGCCAGCAGTGGGCGGACAGGGTTCAACTATGGCTACACCTTC. J is TRBJ1-2 and V is TRBV6-5, with 8 bases aligning to TRBD1. The V gene's germline CDR1 is MNHEY and CDR2 SVGAGI. V shed 5 bases and J 2 bases; nucleotides not matched to a gene: 7. The CDR3 runs to 15 residues.

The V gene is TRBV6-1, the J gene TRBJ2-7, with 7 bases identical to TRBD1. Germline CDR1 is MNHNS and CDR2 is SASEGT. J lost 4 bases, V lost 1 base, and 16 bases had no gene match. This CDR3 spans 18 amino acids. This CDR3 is CASSEGLGPRGRGYEQYF. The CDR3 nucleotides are TGTGCCAGCAGTGAAGGTTTGGGCCCGAGGGGGCGCGGGTACGAGCAGTACTTC.

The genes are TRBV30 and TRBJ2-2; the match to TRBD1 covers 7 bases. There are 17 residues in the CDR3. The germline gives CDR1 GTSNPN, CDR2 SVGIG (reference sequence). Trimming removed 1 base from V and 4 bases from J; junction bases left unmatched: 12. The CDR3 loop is CAWSEVEGALGTGELFF. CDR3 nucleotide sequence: TGTGCCTGGAGTGAAGTAGAGGGGGCGCTAGGCACCGGGGAGCTGTTTTTT.

CDR3 nucleotide sequence: TGTGCCAGCAGCCGGGTCGTTGGAAGCAATCAGCCCCAGCATTTT. Its protein is CASSRVVGSNQPQHF. V usage is TRBV7-2 and J usage is TRBJ1-5, with no clear D. V lost 5 bases and J 1 base, leaving 12 bases between the germline ends. This CDR3 is built from 15 residues. Germline CDR1 reads SGHTA; CDR2 reads FQGNSA.

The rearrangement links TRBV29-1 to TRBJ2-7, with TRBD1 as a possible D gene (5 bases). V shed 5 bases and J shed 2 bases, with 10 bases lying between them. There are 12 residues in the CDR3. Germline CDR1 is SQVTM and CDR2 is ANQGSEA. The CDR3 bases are TGCAGCGTTTTAAGGGGAACCTACGAGCAGTACTTC. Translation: CSVLRGTYEQYF.

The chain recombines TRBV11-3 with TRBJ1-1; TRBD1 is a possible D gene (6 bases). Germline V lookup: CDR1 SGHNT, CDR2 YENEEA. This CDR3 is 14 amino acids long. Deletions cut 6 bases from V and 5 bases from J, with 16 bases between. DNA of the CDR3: TGTGCCAGCAGTTTAATACAGGGCCGGACTGAAGCTTTCTTT. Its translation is CASSLIQGRTEAFF.

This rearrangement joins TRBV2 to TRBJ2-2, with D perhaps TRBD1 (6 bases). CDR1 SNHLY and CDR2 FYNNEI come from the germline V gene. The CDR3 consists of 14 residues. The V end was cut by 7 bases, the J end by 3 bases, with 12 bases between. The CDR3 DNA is TGTGCCAGCAACAGGGCGATTCACACCGGGGAGCTGTTTTTT. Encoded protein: CASNRAIHTGELFF. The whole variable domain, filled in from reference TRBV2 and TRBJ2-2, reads EPEVTQTPSHQVTQMGQEVILRCVPISNHLYFYWYRQILGQKVEFLVSFYNNEISEKSEIFDDQFSVERPDGSNFTLKIRSTKLEDSAMYFCASNRAIHTGELFFGEGSRLTVL.